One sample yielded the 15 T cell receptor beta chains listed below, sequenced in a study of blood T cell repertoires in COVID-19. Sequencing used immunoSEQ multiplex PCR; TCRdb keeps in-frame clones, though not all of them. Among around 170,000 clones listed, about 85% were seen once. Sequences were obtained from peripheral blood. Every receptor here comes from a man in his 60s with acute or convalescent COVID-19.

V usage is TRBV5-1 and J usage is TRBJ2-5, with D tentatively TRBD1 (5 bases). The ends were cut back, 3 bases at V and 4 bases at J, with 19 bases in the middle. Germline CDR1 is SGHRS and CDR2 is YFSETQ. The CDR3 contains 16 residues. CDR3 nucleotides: TGCGCCAGCAGCTCCCCCTCTGGGCAGGGCGGAGAGACCCAGTACTTC. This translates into CASSSPSGQGGETQYF.

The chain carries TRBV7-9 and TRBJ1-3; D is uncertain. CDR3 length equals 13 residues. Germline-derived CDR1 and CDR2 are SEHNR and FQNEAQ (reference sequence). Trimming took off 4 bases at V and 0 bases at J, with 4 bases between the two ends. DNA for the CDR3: TGTGCCAGCAGCTGGAGCTCTGGAAACACCATATATTTT. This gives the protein CASSWSSGNTIYF.

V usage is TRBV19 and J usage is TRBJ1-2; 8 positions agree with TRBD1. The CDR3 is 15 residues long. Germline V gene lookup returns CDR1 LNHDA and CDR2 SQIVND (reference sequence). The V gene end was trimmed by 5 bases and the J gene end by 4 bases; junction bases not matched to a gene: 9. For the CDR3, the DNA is TGTGCCAGTAGTCTTAAACGCGGACAGGGCTATGGCTACACCTTC. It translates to CASSLKRGQGYGYTF.

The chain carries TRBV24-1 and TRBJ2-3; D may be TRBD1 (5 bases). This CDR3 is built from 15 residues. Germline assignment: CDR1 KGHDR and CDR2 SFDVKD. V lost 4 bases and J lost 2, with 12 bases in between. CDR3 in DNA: TGTGCCACCAGTGAGGAGCAGGGCCCCACAGATACGCAGTATTTT. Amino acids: CATSEEQGPTDTQYF.

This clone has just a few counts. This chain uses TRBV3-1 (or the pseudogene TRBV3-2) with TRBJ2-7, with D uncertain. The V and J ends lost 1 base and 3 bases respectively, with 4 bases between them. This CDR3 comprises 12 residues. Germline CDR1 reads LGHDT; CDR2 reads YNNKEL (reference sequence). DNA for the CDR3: TGTGCCAGCAGCCAAGTCCACTACGAGCAGTACTTC. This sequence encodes CASSQVHYEQYF.

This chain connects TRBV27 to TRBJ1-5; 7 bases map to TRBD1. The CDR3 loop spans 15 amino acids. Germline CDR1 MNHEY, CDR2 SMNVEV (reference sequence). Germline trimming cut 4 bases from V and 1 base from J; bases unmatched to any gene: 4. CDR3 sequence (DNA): TGTGCCAGCAGTTCGCAACAGGGGAGCAATCAGCCCCAGCATTTT. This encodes CASSSQQGSNQPQHF.

The CDR3, as DNA: TGTGCCAGCAGCCAAGAAGGGGGGAGGGGTCGCGAGCAGTTCTTC. Protein sequence: CASSQEGGRGREQFF. This chain joins TRBV3-1 (or the pseudogene TRBV3-2) and TRBJ2-1, with TRBD2 as a possible D gene (7 bases). Trimming removed 0 bases from V and 10 bases from J, with 16 bases in between. Germline CDR1 LGHDT, CDR2 YNNKEL (reference sequence). The CDR3 extends over 15 amino acids.

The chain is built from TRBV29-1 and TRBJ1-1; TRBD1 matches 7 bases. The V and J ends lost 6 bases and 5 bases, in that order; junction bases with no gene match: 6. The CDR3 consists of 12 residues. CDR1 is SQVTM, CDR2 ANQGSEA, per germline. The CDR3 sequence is CSVRQGGTEAFF. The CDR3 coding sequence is TGCAGCGTCCGACAGGGTGGGACTGAAGCTTTCTTT.

The CDR3, as DNA: TGTGCCAGCAGTGGCAGGAATACGCGAGACTATGGCTACACCTTC. It specifies CASSGRNTRDYGYTF. J is TRBJ1-2 and V is TRBV11-3; D not resolved. Germline loops: CDR1 SGHNT, CDR2 YENEEA. The length of the CDR3 is 15 residues. Trimming took 6 bases from V and 3 from J, leaving 17 bases between them.

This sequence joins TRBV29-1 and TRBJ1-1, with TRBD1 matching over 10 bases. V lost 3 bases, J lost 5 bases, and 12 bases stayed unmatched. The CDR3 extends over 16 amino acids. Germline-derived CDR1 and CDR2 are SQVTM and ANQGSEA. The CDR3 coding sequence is TGCAGCGTTGATGGCATAAGGACAGGGGGGAGGACTGAAGCTTTCTTT. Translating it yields CSVDGIRTGGRTEAFF.

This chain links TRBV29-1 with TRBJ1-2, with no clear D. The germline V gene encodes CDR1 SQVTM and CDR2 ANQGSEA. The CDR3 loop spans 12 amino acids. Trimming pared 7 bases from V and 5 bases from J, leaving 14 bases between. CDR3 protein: CSAGGQRYGYTF. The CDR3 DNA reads TGCAGCGCCGGAGGGCAGAGGTATGGCTACACCTTC.

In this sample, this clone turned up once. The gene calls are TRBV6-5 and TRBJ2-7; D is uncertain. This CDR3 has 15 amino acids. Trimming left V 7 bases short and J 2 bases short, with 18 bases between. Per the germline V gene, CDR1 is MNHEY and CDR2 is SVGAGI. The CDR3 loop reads CASKPAVSYPYEQYF. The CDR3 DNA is TGTGCCAGCAAACCGGCGGTGTCGTATCCCTACGAGCAGTACTTC.

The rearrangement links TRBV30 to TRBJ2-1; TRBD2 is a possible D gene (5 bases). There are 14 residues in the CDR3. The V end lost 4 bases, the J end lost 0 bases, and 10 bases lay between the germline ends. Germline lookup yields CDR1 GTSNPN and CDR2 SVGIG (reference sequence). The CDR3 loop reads CAWKRVDSYNEQFF. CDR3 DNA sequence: TGTGCCTGGAAGAGGGTAGACTCCTACAATGAGCAGTTCTTC.

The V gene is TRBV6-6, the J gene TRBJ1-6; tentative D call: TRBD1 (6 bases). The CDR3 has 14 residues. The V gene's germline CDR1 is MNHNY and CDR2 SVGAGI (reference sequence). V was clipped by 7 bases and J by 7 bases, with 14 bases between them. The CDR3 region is CASNEDRANSPLHF. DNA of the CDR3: TGTGCCAGCAACGAGGACAGAGCCAATTCACCCCTCCACTTT.

The CDR3 here is CAWSDRVGSTEAFF. As DNA, the CDR3 is TGTGCCTGGAGCGATCGGGTAGGAAGCACTGAAGCTTTCTTT. The rearrangement links TRBV30 to TRBJ1-1; D gene ambiguous. The CDR3 consists of 14 residues. Germline V gene lookup returns CDR1 GTSNPN and CDR2 SVGIG (reference sequence). Trimming took off 3 bases at V and 4 bases at J, with 15 bases between the two ends.